This T cell receptor (beta chain) was captured in a study of shared clonotypes between healthy human individuals. Across the study: Per donor, three plates held CD4 naive cells, three held CD4 memory, two held CD8 naive and one held CD8 memory.

The method was immunoSEQ multiplex PCR; TCRdb's version includes in-frame clones alone and lacks a portion of them. This repertoire shows around 2,000,000 clones, roughly 94% found once; its top ten account for more than 0.1%. The study enrolled healthy HIV-negative adults without recent acute infections or vaccinations as donors. This clonotype was sampled from a man aged 18 to 29 in good health. The specimen was naive CD4+ T cells sorted from blood. The sample's subset: CD45RA+ positively selected.

The CDR3, as DNA: TGTGCCAGCTCTCCGAGGTCCAGCAATCAGCCCCAGCATTTT. This gives the protein CASSPRSSNQPQHF. The J gene is TRBJ1-5, the V gene TRBV18; D remains ambiguous. With 6 bases removed from V and 1 base from J, the gap between germline ends came to 10 bases. The CDR3 sequence is 14 residues long. Germline CDR1 and CDR2: KGHSH and LQKENI. Based on the CDR3 plus reference TRBV18 and TRBJ1-5, the full variable domain is NAGVMQNPRHLVRRRGQEARLRCSPMKGHSHVYWYRQLPEEGLKFMVYLQKENIIDESGMPKERFSAEFPKEGPSILRIQQVVRGDSAAYFCASSPRSSNQPQHFGDGTRLSIL.